Listed below are T cell receptor beta chains from one sample, sequenced in a study of shared clonotypes between healthy human individuals. Profiling relied on immunoSEQ multiplex PCR, and the TCRdb table lists in-frame clones only, not all of them. Seen here are approximately 1.5 million clones, roughly 98% observed once, and the top ten hold approximately 0.45%. What was sequenced was naive CD4+ T cells sorted from blood. The receptors originated from a young man in good health. Each CDR3 is given with its conserved first and last residue. The order of the fields is CDR3 protein, V gene.

cdr3_aa: CASSFSTSHEQYF
v_call: TRBV28

cdr3_aa: CASSPPGTAEEQYF
v_call: TRBV21-1

cdr3_aa: CATASGTPNTGELFF
v_call: TRBV5-1

cdr3_aa: CASSFVGDATIYF
v_call: TRBV7-9

cdr3_aa: CASKAGVNTGELFF
v_call: TRBV6-1

cdr3_aa: CASSVDPATNTGELFF
v_call: TRBV9

cdr3_aa: CAISELLAGGHSSYNEQFF
v_call: TRBV10-3

cdr3_aa: CASSVAGVNYGYTF
v_call: TRBV7-2

cdr3_aa: CSVEKRGLDYEQYF
v_call: TRBV29-1

cdr3_aa: CASSDVGRHGYTF
v_call: TRBV25-1

cdr3_aa: CASSYSRSLNTGELFF
v_call: TRBV6-5

cdr3_aa: CASSLYFGEGDEQYF
v_call: TRBV5-1

cdr3_aa: CASSSHVGGNTGELFF
v_call: TRBV7-9

cdr3_aa: CASSPGDILREAFF
v_call: TRBV27

cdr3_aa: CASSDIGRPTYEQYF
v_call: TRBV6-1

cdr3_aa: CASSPSGAYGYTF
v_call: TRBV18

cdr3_aa: CASTTRRADNEQFF
v_call: TRBV19

cdr3_aa: CASSRSHGGRPSGMYNEQFF
v_call: TRBV5-1

cdr3_aa: CSVEDLELADSSYNEQFF
v_call: TRBV29-1

cdr3_aa: CASTPGGGTYNEQFF
v_call: TRBV7-9

cdr3_aa: CASRTGSNTQYF
v_call: TRBV5-1

cdr3_aa: CAWSSGAAHGLEQYF
v_call: TRBV30

cdr3_aa: CASSETWMNTEAFF
v_call: TRBV25-1

cdr3_aa: CASSDTYEQYF
v_call: TRBV28

cdr3_aa: CASSLWGSSVRYTDTQYF
v_call: TRBV5-1

cdr3_aa: CASSTTSGSSYEQYF
v_call: TRBV18

cdr3_aa: CASRVGGTVNTGELFF
v_call: TRBV19

cdr3_aa: CASSLPGQETQYF
v_call: TRBV5-4

cdr3_aa: CASNLAGGTDTQYF
v_call: TRBV5-1

cdr3_aa: CATSRRREGGYEQYF
v_call: TRBV15

cdr3_aa: CASSLNGRNTEAFF
v_call: TRBV18

cdr3_aa: CASSPSGTYNEQFF
v_call: TRBV28

cdr3_aa: CASSFRPEAFF
v_call: TRBV5-6

cdr3_aa: CASSQDLQGAIYGYTF
v_call: TRBV4-3

cdr3_aa: CASSHGTANTEAFF
v_call: TRBV6-5

cdr3_aa: CAWSVRLNSRGSGNTIYF
v_call: TRBV30

cdr3_aa: CASSLFGVGEKLFF
v_call: TRBV27

cdr3_aa: CASRESGGSYEQYF
v_call: TRBV11-2

cdr3_aa: CAIGGGGTQYF
v_call: TRBV10-3

cdr3_aa: CASSLVQHTQYF
v_call: TRBV28

cdr3_aa: CASSLASGRVSYEQYF
v_call: TRBV28

cdr3_aa: CASSLGGSTGEEKLFF
v_call: TRBV5-4

cdr3_aa: CASSPLWGTGELFF
v_call: TRBV18

cdr3_aa: CASSPLQRIYQETQYF
v_call: TRBV18

cdr3_aa: CASSLSGSNHNEQFF
v_call: TRBV5-6

cdr3_aa: CASSRIRTDTQYF
v_call: TRBV5-6

cdr3_aa: CASSPWRQGTLYNEQFF
v_call: TRBV14

cdr3_aa: CACGGRAGGFQPQHF
v_call: TRBV6-6

cdr3_aa: CASSPGQGPYGYTF
v_call: TRBV28